The clone carrying this TCR beta chain was found many times. Its antigen remains unidentified. TCRdb re-derived calls from the reads in MiXCR, one entry per CDR3 protein. The sample contains about 130,000 distinct CDR3 sequences, 25% to 35% of which appear only once. The data derive from a study of T cell repertoires in cytomegalovirus infection. Overall study context: Selected CMV epitopes included recently identified HLA-C-restricted ones as well as well-studied HLA-B-restricted ones. Public signatures in TCR beta pointed to CMV infection and matching HLA type.

General study points: Predominance within the ex vivo response was attributable to HLA-C-restricted CMV-specific TCR beta clonotypes.

The receptor's source is a human donor in good health (CMV status not recorded). Some clones in this sample may be carry-over from other donors' samples. The sequenced sample was CD8+ T cells from cultured PBMCs, obtained from culture after CMV antigen stimulation.

CDR3 amino acids: CASSDRDRERNEQFF. CDR3 in DNA: TGTGCCAGCAGCGACCGGGACAGGGAGAGAAATGAGCAGTTCTTC. This chain uses TRBV7-8 with TRBJ2-1; 9 bases map to TRBD1. This CDR3 has 15 residues. CDR1 and CDR2 (germline): SGHVS, FQNEAQ. The V and J ends lost 5 bases and 7 bases, in that order; junction bases with no gene match: 9.